This T cell receptor beta chain derives from a study of blood T cell repertoires in COVID-19. Across the study: T cells, B-cell-depleted T cells, or PBMCs provided the cDNA or gDNA that served as material.

V was pared by 3 bases and J by 0 bases, with 20 bases of the junction left unmatched. Per the germline V gene, CDR1 is SGHRS and CDR2 is YFSETQ. The CDR3 runs 21 residues. In the original workflow: Counts of nucleated cells, estimated from reference gene primer amplification, were obtained. Profiled with immunoSEQ multiplex PCR; TCRdb holds only in-frame clones, not every one. V and J calls plus clone size are reproduced from that table; the DNA served to infer D and trimming. There are more than 25,000 clones in the sample; roughly 90% occur only once, and 0.55% lies in the top ten. This rearrangement joins TRBV5-1 to TRBJ2-1, with 8 nucleotides matching TRBD2. Sample: peripheral blood. The receptor comes from a woman aged 35 to 49 with active or convalescent COVID-19. CDR3 sequence reads: CASSSLIPGLVMGASYNEQFF. CDR3 coding DNA: TGCGCCAGCAGCTCCTTAATACCGGGACTAGTGATGGGGGCCTCCTACAATGAGCAGTTCTTC. The full variable domain, completed using reference TRBV5-1 and TRBJ2-1, is KAGVTQTPRYLIKTRGQQVTLSCSPISGHRSVSWYQQTPGQGLQFLFEYFSETQRNKGNFPGRFSGRQFSNSRSEMNVSTLELGDSALYLCASSSLIPGLVMGASYNEQFFGPGTRLTVL.